The source of this T cell receptor beta chain is a study of Ad26.COV2.S vaccination and SARS-CoV-2 variants. Study-wide findings and caveats: Substantial breadth was reported for post-vaccination spike-specific CD8+ and CD4+ T cells. Vaccine recipients surpassed placebo recipients in spike-specific TCR breadth.

Treatment reported: some 20 received Ad26.COV2.S at low or high dose, single or two shots; 5 received placebo; per-sample allocation not given. On day 63 after the first injection, vaccine and placebo recipients gave samples. Vaccination used an Ad26 vector expressing Wuhan-strain SARS-CoV-2 spike. The repertoire was sequenced with immunoSEQ multiplex PCR; TCRdb's copy has only in-frame clones and lacks some. Of hundreds of thousands of clones listed, approximately 87% are singletons. The CDR3 loop spans 13 amino acids. V lost 7 bases and J lost 6; bases outside the gene matches: 9. Germline-derived CDR1 and CDR2 are SQVTM and ANQGSEA. About this clone: Its cognate antigen is unknown.

Sequencing was performed on peripheral blood, taken in a trial of Ad26.COV2.S vaccine versus placebo. The chain is built from TRBV29-1 and TRBJ1-2; 9 nucleotides line up with TRBD1. The TCR was taken from a person between 18 and 60 years old who received the Ad26.COV2.S COVID-19 vaccine or a placebo. The CDR3 bases are TGCAGCGCCCGCAGGGACAGGGCTAATGGCTACACCTTC. Protein sequence: CSARRDRANGYTF.